Listed below are T cell receptor beta chains from one sample, sequenced in a study of T cells in Graves' hyperthyroidism and ophthalmopathy. TCRdb ran MiXCR on the multiplex PCR reads and lists one entry per CDR3 protein. This sample carries more than 500,000 distinct CDR3 sequences, 15% to 20% of them seen once, and the ten largest clones take about 31%. The sequencing sample was made of blood. The receptors were gathered from a woman between 25 and 40 years old with Graves' ophthalmopathy. Both conserved end residues are part of each CDR3. The order of the fields is clone size, V gene, D gene, J gene, CDR3 DNA, CDR3 protein. The D gene is left open where the match is weak. Size tells how often a clone was seen (once, few, many) or the class of an expanded clone, and some rows leave it out.

>NA|TRBV7-8|NA|TRBJ1-1
TGTGCCAGCAGCCTGTACAGGGCCACTGAAGCTTTCTTT
CASSLYRATEAFF
>many|TRBV11-2|TRBD1|TRBJ1-1
TGTGCCAGCAGCTTAGTCGGGAGGGGACAGTACTTGAACACTGAAGCTTTCTTT
CASSLVGRGQYLNTEAFF
>many|TRBV15|TRBD1|TRBJ1-1
TGTGCCACCAGCAGGGGACGGACAGGAAGGACTGAAGCTTTCTTT
CATSRGRTGRTEAFF
>few|TRBV3-2|NA|TRBJ1-2
TGTGCCAGCAGCTTGCGGACAGGGGACGAAAACTTCTATGGCTACACCTTC
CASSLRTGDENFYGYTF
>many|TRBV20-1|TRBD1|TRBJ2-1
TGCAGTGCTCCGGATACAGGGACAGGGTCAGGGCTGAATGAGCAGTTCTTC
CSAPDTGTGSGLNEQFF
>few|TRBV24-1|TRBD2|TRBJ2-7
TGTGCCACCAGTGATGCCCCGGGCGGCGGGAGCTCCTACGAGCAGTACTTC
CATSDAPGGGSSYEQYF
>few|TRBV3-1|NA|TRBJ2-3
TGTGCCAGCAGCCAAGAGTCGGCGGGGGCGGGAACAGATACGCAGTATTTT
CASSQESAGAGTDTQYF
>NA|TRBV29-1|NA|TRBJ2-1
TGCAGCGTATCCTACAGCTCCTACAATGAGCAGTTCTTC
CSVSYSSYNEQFF
>many|TRBV6-2/TRBV6-3|NA|TRBJ2-7
TGTGCCAGCTCACGGGCAGGGTACGAGCAGTACTTC
CASSRAGYEQYF
>many|TRBV5-1|TRBD1|TRBJ2-1
TGCGCCAGCACACTCCGGGACAGAGCAAACAATGAGCAGTTCTTC
CASTLRDRANNEQFF
>few|TRBV20-1|TRBD1|TRBJ1-5
TGCAGTGCTAGACTAGGGACAGGGGATTTCAATCAGCCCCAGCATTTT
CSARLGTGDFNQPQHF
>NA|TRBV19|TRBD1|TRBJ2-7
TGTGCCAGTACCCCGACAGGGGCGGCAAGCGAGCAGTACTTC
CASTPTGAASEQYF
>NA|TRBV2|NA|TRBJ1-2
TGTGCCAGCAGGGGCCTTGGTATCTATGGCTACACCTTC
CASRGLGIYGYTF
>NA|TRBV10-2|TRBD2|TRBJ2-4
TGCGCCAGCAGTGCCACGGGAGGGGGGAAAAACATTCAGTACTTC
CASSATGGGKNIQYF
>few|TRBV29-1|NA|TRBJ2-7
TGCAGCGTCCTTACAGCACTCTACGAGCAGTACTTC
CSVLTALYEQYF
>few|TRBV18|NA|TRBJ2-5
TGTGCCAGCTCAGGGTCTAAGGAGACCCAGTACTTC
CASSGSKETQYF
>NA|TRBV7-2|TRBD1|TRBJ2-1
TGTGCCAGCAAATCAGGGGGTCGTCGGGGTGAGCAGTTCTTC
CASKSGGRRGEQFF
>NA|TRBV28|NA|TRBJ1-1
TGTGCCAGCGGCCATCAGGAGGGGTCGAACACTGAAGCTTTCTTT
CASGHQEGSNTEAFF
>many|TRBV28|NA|TRBJ1-3
TGTGCCAGCATGGAAACAGCACCGAACTCTGGAAACACCATATATTTT
CASMETAPNSGNTIYF
>NA|TRBV7-6|TRBD2|TRBJ2-5
TGTGCCAGCAGCTTAGCGGGGAGCGGGAGGGCCTCGTGGGAGACCCAGTACTTC
CASSLAGSGRASWETQYF
>NA|TRBV3-2|NA|TRBJ2-3
TGTGCCAGCAGCCAAGCGCAGCGGTCAACAGATACGCAGTATTTT
CASSQAQRSTDTQYF
>NA|TRBV12-3/TRBV12-4|TRBD2|TRBJ2-1
TGTGCCAGCACTGTAGCGGGATACTACAATGAGCAGTTCTTC
CASTVAGYYNEQFF
>many|TRBV28|NA|TRBJ1-1
TGTGCCAGCAGTTTACAGGTTCCGGTGAACACTGAAGCTTTCTTT
CASSLQVPVNTEAFF
>many|TRBV29-1|TRBD1|TRBJ2-6
TGCAGCGTTGAAGGAGGGACAGGTGGGGCCAACGTCCTGACTTTC
CSVEGGTGGANVLTF
>many|TRBV7-2|TRBD2|TRBJ2-5
TGTGCCAGCAGCTTAGGACTAGCGGTGGAGACCCAGTACTTC
CASSLGLAVETQYF
>many|TRBV30|NA|TRBJ1-5
TGTGCCTGGAGTGACGGGGACAATCAGCCCCAGCATTTT
CAWSDGDNQPQHF
>many|TRBV28|TRBD1|TRBJ1-1
TGTGCCACCCTGGAATGGCAGGGGGCCACTGAAGCTTTCTTT
CATLEWQGATEAFF
>once|TRBV28|TRBD1|TRBJ1-3
TGTGCCAGCAGTTTACAAGGGACAGGGAGGACCATATATTTT
CASSLQGTGRTIYF
>few|TRBV20-1|TRBD2|TRBJ2-3
TGCAGTAAGCTGCGGGAGCGGGCAGATACGCAGTATTTT
CSKLRERADTQYF
>many|TRBV2|NA|TRBJ2-3
TGTGCCAGCAGTGAATTAGGGACCACAGATACGCAGTATTTT
CASSELGTTDTQYF
>NA|TRBV19|NA|TRBJ1-1
TGTGCCAGTAGTATGTCTCTTCGAGCCGGGGGGACTGAAGCTTTCTTT
CASSMSLRAGGTEAFF
>NA|TRBV20-1|TRBD2|TRBJ2-2
TGCAGTGAATGTCCTAGCGGCCTAACCGGGGAGCTGTTTTTT
CSECPSGLTGELFF
>many|TRBV11-2|TRBD1|TRBJ2-1
TGTGCCAGCAGCTCCACGGGTGGGACAGGGCAGTTCTTC
CASSSTGGTGQFF
>many|TRBV12-3/TRBV12-4|TRBD1|TRBJ2-6
TGTGCCAGCAGGACAGGGCTTCCTGGGGCCAACGTCCTGACTTTC
CASRTGLPGANVLTF
>NA|TRBV9|TRBD2|TRBJ2-5
TGTGCCAGCAGCGTAGCCGCTAGCGGGAGGGAGACCCAGTACTTC
CASSVAASGRETQYF
>many|TRBV3-1|TRBD2|TRBJ2-1
TGTGCCAGCAGCCGCACTAGCGCACCGGGGAATGAGCAGTTCTTC
CASSRTSAPGNEQFF
>many|TRBV11-2|TRBD2|TRBJ2-1
TGTGCCAGCAGCCCTCGTTCCGGACTAGTAAACAATGAGCAGTTCTTC
CASSPRSGLVNNEQFF
>NA|TRBV20-1|NA|TRBJ1-2
TGCAGTGCTAGAGCGGGGACTAACTATGGCTACACCTTC
CSARAGTNYGYTF
>NA|TRBV12-3/TRBV12-4|NA|TRBJ1-5
TGTGCCAGCAGGCTGACTGGGGAGGCCCAGCCCCAGCATTTT
CASRLTGEAQPQHF
>NA|TRBV7-9|NA|TRBJ2-2
TGTGCCAGCAGCCTTTCCCGGGGGCAGGAGCTGTTTTTT
CASSLSRGQELFF
>NA|TRBV28|NA|TRBJ1-2
TGTGCCAGCACCTTAAGTGGGTTCTTTAACTATGGCTACACCTTC
CASTLSGFFNYGYTF
>many|TRBV27|TRBD1|TRBJ2-5
TGTGCCAGTAGATCCCTCGGACAGGGGGCTTACGGGGAGACCCAGTACTTC
CASRSLGQGAYGETQYF
>NA|TRBV6-2/TRBV6-3|TRBD1|TRBJ2-7
TGTGCCAGCAGACCAGAGGACAGGCCCTACGAGCAGTACTTC
CASRPEDRPYEQYF
>few|TRBV27|NA|TRBJ2-7
TGTGCCAGCAGCCCAGGGGCAGGGCTGTACGAGCAGTACTTC
CASSPGAGLYEQYF
>many|TRBV28|NA|TRBJ1-1
TGTGCCAGCAGTTTAGGTCCGGGCGGTCGAGCTTTCTTT
CASSLGPGGRAFF
>NA|TRBV27|NA|TRBJ1-5
TGTGCCAGCAGACAGGAGGATCAGCCCCAGCATTTT
CASRQEDQPQHF
>many|TRBV7-9|NA|TRBJ2-1
TGTGCCAGCAGCCCCCGGACTACGAATGAGCAGTTCTTC
CASSPRTTNEQFF
>many|TRBV28|NA|TRBJ2-7
TGTGCCAGCAGTTTCGGCGCGATATACGAGCAGTACTTC
CASSFGAIYEQYF
>few|TRBV30|NA|TRBJ2-6
TGTGCCTGGAGTGTACCTGGGGCCAACGTCCTGACTTTC
CAWSVPGANVLTF
>many|TRBV4-3|NA|TRBJ1-2
TGCGCCAGCAGCCAAGGCCCTTCCTACTATGGCTACACCTTC
CASSQGPSYYGYTF
>many|TRBV30|NA|TRBJ1-4
TGTGCCCGGGATGGGGGTTCGGGTCCGGGTGAAAAACTGTTTTTT
CARDGGSGPGEKLFF
>few|TRBV20-1|NA|TRBJ1-3
TGCAGTGCTAGAGATTGGGTTAGAGGAAACACCATATATTTT
CSARDWVRGNTIYF